Each of the 21 T cell receptor beta chains below was sequenced from the same sample in a study of cytomegalovirus exposure and HLA in healthy donors. Primers included in the PCR were 60 Vbeta and 13 Jbeta primers. Profiling relied on immunoSEQ multiplex PCR, and the TCRdb table lists in-frame clones only, not all of them. This sample has around 160,000 clones, with about 75% found just once. Sequenced input: PBMCs. The receptor set was obtained from a woman aged 40 to 55 in good health and CMV-seropositive.

The chain links TRBV2 to TRBJ2-4, with D maybe TRBD2 (6 bases). V was shortened by 0 bases and J by 0 bases, with 12 bases between the two germline ends. CDR3 length: 17 amino acids. Looked up from germline, CDR1 is SNHLY and CDR2 is FYNNEI. CDR3 DNA sequence: TGTGCCAGCAGTGAAGCCGGGGGTGGGAGAGCCAAAAACATTCAGTACTTC. It is translated as CASSEAGGGRAKNIQYF. Based on the CDR3 plus reference TRBV2 and TRBJ2-4, the full variable domain is EPEVTQTPSHQVTQMGQEVILRCVPISNHLYFYWYRQILGQKVEFLVSFYNNEISEKSEIFDDQFSVERPDGSNFTLKIRSTKLEDSAMYFCASSEAGGGRAKNIQYFGAGTRLSVL.

The chain combines TRBV2 with TRBJ2-1, with TRBD2 matching 12 bases. The CDR3 has 15 amino acids. Germline CDR1 SNHLY, CDR2 FYNNEI. J was trimmed by 0 bases and V by 6 bases; bases with no gene match: 0. The CDR3 coding sequence is TGTGCCAGCAGACTAGCGGGAGGCTCCTACAATGAGCAGTTCTTC. Translating it yields CASRLAGGSYNEQFF.

This chain connects TRBV18 to TRBJ2-1; 8 bases align to TRBD1. The CDR3 totals 17 residues. The J segment lost 7 bases and the V segment lost 5 bases, leaving 16 bases of the junction unmatched. Germline CDR1 is KGHSH and CDR2 is LQKENI. The CDR3: CASSSNRQGKTMNEQFF. The CDR3 nucleotides are TGTGCCAGCTCATCTAACAGACAGGGGAAGACGATGAATGAGCAGTTCTTC.

The rearrangement uses TRBV19 and TRBJ2-2, with a weak D call TRBD2 (6 bases). With 7 bases removed from V and 1 base from J, the gap between germline ends came to 13 bases. The CDR3 covers 15 residues. Per the germline V gene, CDR1 is LNHDA and CDR2 is SQIVND (reference sequence). CDR3 bases: TGTGCCAGTAACAAAAGACTAGGGAACACCGGGGAGCTGTTTTTT. It specifies CASNKRLGNTGELFF.

A few counts support this clone. The J gene is TRBJ2-7, the V gene TRBV6-1; 9 nucleotides align to TRBD1. Losses at the gene ends were 5 bases for V and 3 bases for J; bases not matched to a gene: 5. The CDR3 covers 14 residues. From germline, CDR1 is MNHNS and CDR2 SASEGT. The chain's CDR3 is CASSWSTGGYEQYF. The DNA for the CDR3 is TGTGCCAGCAGTTGGTCGACAGGGGGCTACGAGCAGTACTTC.

The V gene is TRBV7-2, the J gene TRBJ2-2; possible D gene TRBD2, 5 bases. The germline V gene encodes CDR1 SGHTA and CDR2 FQGNSA. The CDR3 extends over 13 amino acids. Trimming shortened V by 1 base and J by 9 bases, and 9 bases separated the two germline ends. The CDR3 nucleotides read TGTGCCAGCAGCTTAGATAGGAGGCGGGAGCTGTTTTTT. This translates into CASSLDRRRELFF.

This chain connects TRBV9 to TRBJ2-3; TRBD2 matches 7 bases. CDR1 SGDLS and CDR2 YYNGEE come from the germline V gene. The trim removed 0 bases at V and 2 bases at J, leaving 6 bases unmatched. This CDR3 contains 16 residues. CDR3 protein: CASSVETGGITDTQYF. Written as DNA, the CDR3 is TGTGCCAGCAGCGTAGAAACGGGAGGAATCACAGATACGCAGTATTTT.

V is TRBV19 and J is TRBJ2-7, with 10 bases identical to TRBD1. Germline V CDR1 and CDR2: LNHDA, SQIVND (reference sequence). The V and J ends lost 7 bases and 6 bases, in that order; junction bases with no gene match: 9. The CDR3 covers 14 residues. DNA of the CDR3: TGTGCCAGTAAGGGGGGGACAGGGGTCGGCGAGCAGTACTTC. Protein product: CASKGGTGVGEQYF.

The gene calls are TRBV10-3 and TRBJ1-1; D is ambiguous. In germline, CDR1 is ENHRY, CDR2 SYGVKD. CDR3 length: 15 residues. V was shortened by 4 bases and J by 0 bases, with 12 bases between the two germline ends. Here the CDR3 DNA reads TGTGCCATCAGTGTGGAGGGAGGAATGAACACTGAAGCTTTCTTT. Translation gives CAISVEGGMNTEAFF.

The chain is built from TRBV7-8 and TRBJ1-2, with D perhaps TRBD1 (6 bases). CDR1 is SGHVS, CDR2 FQNEAQ, per germline. The CDR3 spans 13 residues. The germline V and J ends were trimmed by 5 bases and 8 bases, with 15 bases remaining between them. CDR3 amino acids: CASSRQESSGYTF. CDR3 in DNA: TGTGCCAGCAGCCGACAGGAATCAAGCGGCTACACCTTC.

The genes are TRBV18 and TRBJ2-3, with 13 bases lining up with TRBD2. V was clipped by 2 bases and J by 1 base; unmatched bases: 0. CDR1 is KGHSH, CDR2 LQKENI, per germline. The CDR3 is made up of 16 amino acids. The CDR3 here is CASSPGLAGGTDTQYF. The CDR3 DNA reads TGTGCCAGCTCACCAGGACTAGCGGGAGGCACAGATACGCAGTATTTT.

The table lists this clone with a few counts. The V call is TRBV7-9, the J call TRBJ2-1; TRBD1 might be the D (6 bases). The CDR3 runs to 18 residues. V lost 5 bases, J lost 0 bases, and 20 bases lay in between. In germline, CDR1 is SEHNR, CDR2 FQNEAQ (reference sequence). CDR3 in amino acids: CASSPTRGLASSYNEQFF. CDR3 nucleotides: TGTGCCAGCAGCCCTACCAGGGGTCTAGCCAGCTCCTACAATGAGCAGTTCTTC.

The genes are TRBV10-3 and TRBJ2-7, with 13 bases that match TRBD2. The length of the CDR3 is 19 residues. V dropped 5 bases and J dropped 4; count of bases not matched to a gene: 17. Germline-derived CDR1 and CDR2 are ENHRY and SYGVKD. The CDR3 spells CAISSTQGLAGASGYEQYF. The CDR3 region has the DNA TGTGCCATCAGTTCAACTCAAGGACTAGCGGGAGCGTCAGGGTACGAGCAGTACTTC.

The chain uses TRBV6-7 and TRBJ1-5, with 8 bases identical to TRBD1. TRBV6-7 is designated an ORF whose function remains uncertain. The CDR3 is 13 amino acids. V was pared by 8 bases and J by 9 bases, with 9 bases of the junction left unmatched. The CDR3 nucleotides are TGTGCCAGCTGGACAGGGCGGGTTTGGCCCCAGCATTTT. Its translation is CASWTGRVWPQHF.

This chain links TRBV9 with TRBJ1-4; D uncertain. This CDR3 region has 16 residues. Germline V gene sequence: CDR1 SGDLS, CDR2 YYNGEE. Trimming pared 0 bases from V and 7 bases from J, leaving 16 bases between. The CDR3 bases are TGTGCCAGCAGCGTAGGGGCAGCGGATTTTCTTGAAAAACTGTTTTTT. Translating it yields CASSVGAADFLEKLFF.

This clone appeared once. The V and J genes are TRBV30 and TRBJ2-1; D may be TRBD2 (8 bases). The germline CDR1 and CDR2 sequences are GTSNPN and SVGIG (reference sequence). The CDR3 extends over 13 amino acids. As DNA, the CDR3 is TGTGGGCTCGGGAGGGGGCCCTACAATGAGCAGTTCTTC. Its translation: CGLGRGPYNEQFF.

The CDR3 coding sequence is TGTGCCTGGAGTGGGCATCGGGACAATGAGCAGTTCTTC. The encoded protein is CAWSGHRDNEQFF. J is TRBJ2-1 and V is TRBV30; D gene uncertain. From germline, CDR1 is GTSNPN and CDR2 SVGIG (reference sequence). The CDR3 has 13 residues. The V end lost 1 base, the J end lost 5 bases, and 9 bases lay between the germline ends.

On this clone: Additional DNA sequences in this sample encode the identical CDR3. The J gene is TRBJ1-1, the V gene TRBV11-2; D unresolved. The germline CDR1 and CDR2 sequences are SGHAT and FQNNGV. The CDR3 is made up of 16 amino acids. The V and J ends lost 5 bases and 1 base respectively, with 17 bases between them. The CDR3 DNA reads as TGTGCCAGCAGCCCAAGCGGTCCCCGGGGGAACACTGAAGCTTTCTTT. This sequence encodes CASSPSGPRGNTEAFF.

The genes are TRBV5-1 and TRBJ2-6, with a possible D match to TRBD1 (6 bases). Germline lookup yields CDR1 SGHRS and CDR2 YFSETQ. V was pared by 2 bases and J by 0 bases, with 24 bases between. The CDR3 extends over 21 amino acids. The CDR3 DNA follows: TGCGCCAGCAGCTTTCCGGACAGAGCCCTAGATCGCCTCTCTGGGGCCAACGTCCTGACTTTC. Protein sequence: CASSFPDRALDRLSGANVLTF. Drawing the rest from reference TRBV5-1 and TRBJ2-6, the complete variable domain is KAGVTQTPRYLIKTRGQQVTLSCSPISGHRSVSWYQQTPGQGLQFLFEYFSETQRNKGNFPGRFSGRQFSNSRSEMNVSTLELGDSALYLCASSFPDRALDRLSGANVLTFGAGSRLTVL.

J is TRBJ2-7 and V is TRBV11-2, with TRBD2 matching over 9 bases. Germline lookup yields CDR1 SGHAT and CDR2 FQNNGV. Trimming at V came to 5 bases and at J to 4 bases, leaving 6 bases not matched to a gene. The CDR3 contains 14 residues. Written as DNA, the CDR3 is TGTGCCAGCAGCCAATGGCGGGAGGGTTACGAGCAGTACTTC. As protein: CASSQWREGYEQYF.

This clone was seen a few times. The V and J genes are TRBV4-1 and TRBJ1-5, with 7 bases that match TRBD1. This CDR3 has 15 residues. The trim removed 5 bases at V and 3 bases at J, leaving 7 bases unmatched. Germline lookup yields CDR1 MGHRA and CDR2 YSYEKL. The CDR3 coding sequence is TGCGCCAGCAGCGACACAGGGGACCCCAATCAGCCCCAGCATTTT. Amino acids: CASSDTGDPNQPQHF.